These 11 T cell receptor beta chains were sequenced from one sample in a study of a mutant IDH1 vaccine in newly diagnosed glioma. Time point meaning: week 11, during vaccination. Doses consisted of 300 ug of mutant IDH1 20-mer peptide each, paired with topical imiquimod. No antigens are known for them. The assay was immunoSEQ multiplex PCR, and TCRdb's table has in-frame clones only and misses some. This sample has 110,000 or so clones, with roughly nine tenths found just once. This specimen was PBMCs, taken from a glioma patient whose treatment included an IDH1 peptide vaccine. These receptor sequences come from a woman aged 50 to 60 with glioma.

The chain has TRBV19 and TRBJ1-1, with TRBD1 identical over 7 bases. The germline V gene has CDR1 LNHDA and CDR2 SQIVND (reference sequence). The CDR3 covers 16 residues. The V and J ends lost 0 bases and 0 bases, in that order; junction bases with no gene match: 4. CDR3 sequence (DNA): TGTGCCAGTAGTATAGACCAGGGGGGCTTGAACACTGAAGCTTTCTTT. Its translation: CASSIDQGGLNTEAFF.

This chain links TRBV27 with TRBJ2-3, with 15 positions matching TRBD2. After removal of 6 bases from V and 8 bases from J, the junction contained 6 bases not matched to a gene. The V gene's germline CDR1 is MNHEY and CDR2 SMNVEV (reference sequence). The CDR3 contains 15 residues. CDR3 sequence reads: CASSRTSGRAGTQYF. CDR3 DNA: TGTGCCAGCAGCCGGACTAGCGGGAGGGCCGGTACGCAGTATTTT.

This clone was found once. This chain uses TRBV10-3 with TRBJ1-1; 7 nucleotides line up with TRBD1. Germline V gene data show CDR1 as ENHRY and CDR2 as SYGVKD. The V segment lost 0 bases and the J segment 1 base; nucleotides outside the gene matches: 2. This CDR3 comprises 15 residues. The CDR3: CAISESNRGNTEAFF. Here the CDR3 DNA reads TGTGCCATCAGTGAGTCGAACAGGGGGAACACTGAAGCTTTCTTT.

The rearrangement links TRBV7-8 to TRBJ1-6, with D hard to call. The CDR3 has 16 amino acids. Germline V CDR1 and CDR2: SGHVS, FQNEAQ. Trimming took off 4 bases at V and 0 bases at J, with 10 bases between the two ends. CDR3 region: CASSSDGSSYNSPLHF. Written as DNA, the CDR3 is TGTGCCAGCAGCTCGGACGGTAGCTCCTATAATTCACCCCTCCACTTT. The full variable domain, with the rest looked up from reference TRBV7-8 and TRBJ1-6, is GAGVSQSPRYKVAKRGQDVALRCDPISGHVSLFWYQQALGQGPEFLTYFQNEAQLDKSGLPSDRFFAERPEGSVSTLKIQRTQQEDSAVYLCASSSDGSSYNSPLHFGNGTRLTVT.

The chain recombines TRBV28 with TRBJ2-4; 8 nucleotides align to TRBD1. V dropped 5 bases and J dropped 2; count of bases not matched to a gene: 11. The germline gives CDR1 MDHEN, CDR2 SYDVKM. The CDR3 loop spans 17 amino acids. CDR3: CASSRLRGPSPKNIQYF. CDR3 nucleotides: TGTGCCAGCAGTCGACTCAGGGGGCCCTCGCCCAAAAACATTCAGTACTTC.

The V gene is TRBV16, the J gene TRBJ1-2; D not certain. Trimming pared 2 bases from V and 0 bases from J, leaving 7 bases between. This CDR3 contains 14 residues. CDR1 is KGHSY, CDR2 FQNENV, per germline. CDR3 in amino acids: CASSQGRSNYGYTF. The CDR3 DNA is TGTGCCAGCAGCCAAGGGCGCTCTAACTATGGCTACACCTTC.

V is TRBV28 and J is TRBJ2-7; TRBD1 matches 8 bases. Germline lookup yields CDR1 MDHEN and CDR2 SYDVKM. J gave up 8 bases and V 1 base, and 1 base lay outside the gene matches. The CDR3 length is 12 residues. Here the CDR3 DNA reads TGTGCCAGCAGTTTATCAGGGGGCCAGCAGTACTTC. Encoded protein: CASSLSGGQQYF.

This rearrangement joins TRBV18 to TRBJ2-7; D remains ambiguous. This CDR3 comprises 14 residues. Germline-derived CDR1 and CDR2 are KGHSH and LQKENI. V lost 0 bases to trimming and J lost 3 bases, with 9 bases between them. CDR3 in DNA: TGTGCCAGCTCACCACCACAGTTTTTCTACGAGCAGTACTTC. Translating it yields CASSPPQFFYEQYF.

The chain recombines TRBV2 with TRBJ1-1; D gene uncertain. The germline CDR1 and CDR2 sequences are SNHLY and FYNNEI. The V end lost 1 base, the J end lost 8 bases, and 8 bases lay between the germline ends. The CDR3 covers 12 residues. CDR3 region: CASSEEGAEAFF. CDR3 in DNA: TGTGCCAGCAGTGAAGAAGGAGCAGAAGCTTTCTTT.

This rearrangement joins TRBV5-1 to TRBJ1-6; D unresolved. This CDR3 is built from 12 residues. The V end lost 2 bases, the J end lost 7 bases, and 4 bases lay between the germline ends. Germline V gene sequence: CDR1 SGHRS, CDR2 YFSETQ. The CDR3 sequence: CASSLENSPLHF. The CDR3 coding sequence is TGCGCCAGCAGCTTAGAGAATTCACCCCTCCACTTT.

The chain employs TRBV15 and TRBJ1-5, with TRBD1 identical over 7 bases. The CDR3 is 15 amino acids. Unmatched junction bases numbered 8, after V lost 0 bases and J lost 9 bases. CDR1 LNHNV and CDR2 YYDKDF come from the germline V gene (reference sequence). The CDR3 coding sequence is TGTGCCACCAGCAGAGAACGAACAGGGGTTCGGCCCCAGCATTTT. This translates into CATSRERTGVRPQHF.